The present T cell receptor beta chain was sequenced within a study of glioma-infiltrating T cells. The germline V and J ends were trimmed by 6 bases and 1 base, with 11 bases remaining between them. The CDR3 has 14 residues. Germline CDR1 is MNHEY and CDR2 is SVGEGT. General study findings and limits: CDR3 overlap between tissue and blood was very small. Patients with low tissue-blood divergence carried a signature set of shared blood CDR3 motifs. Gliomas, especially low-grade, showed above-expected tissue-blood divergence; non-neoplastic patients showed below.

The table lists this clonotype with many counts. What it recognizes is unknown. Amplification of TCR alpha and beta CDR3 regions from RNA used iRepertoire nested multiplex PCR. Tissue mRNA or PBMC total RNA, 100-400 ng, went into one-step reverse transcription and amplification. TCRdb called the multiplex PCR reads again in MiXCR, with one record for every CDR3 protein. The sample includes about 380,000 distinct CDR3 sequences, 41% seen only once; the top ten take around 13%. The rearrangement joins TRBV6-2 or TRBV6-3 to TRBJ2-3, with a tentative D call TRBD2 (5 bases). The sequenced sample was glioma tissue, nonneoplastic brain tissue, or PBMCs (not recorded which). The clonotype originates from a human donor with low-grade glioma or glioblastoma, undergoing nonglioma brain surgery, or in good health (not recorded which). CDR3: CASRAVSGTDTQYF. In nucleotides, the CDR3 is TGTGCCAGCAGGGCCGTTAGCGGCACAGATACGCAGTATTTT.